Listed here are 32 T cell receptor beta chains from one sample, sequenced in a study of OX40 agonist ivuxolimab in advanced cancers. The repertoire was sequenced with immunoSEQ multiplex PCR; TCRdb's copy has only in-frame clones and lacks some. The repertoire holds 79,000 or so clones, with 65% to 90% as singletons. Here the sequenced sample was CD4+ or CD8+ T cells sorted from blood, taken in a trial of the OX40 agonist ivuxolimab. Source of these receptors: an adult with an advanced solid tumor such as melanoma, head and neck, liver or kidney cancer.

This clone occurred once. The V call is TRBV4-3, the J call TRBJ1-2; D not certain. The CDR3 loop spans 15 amino acids. The ends were cut back, 1 base at V and 1 base at J, with 10 bases in the middle. The V gene's germline CDR1 is LGHNA and CDR2 YSLEER. This CDR3 reads CASSQAGEFNYGYTF. The DNA of the CDR3 is TGCGCCAGCAGCCAAGCCGGAGAGTTTAACTATGGCTACACCTTC.

The chain recombines TRBV18 with TRBJ2-2; possibly TRBD1 or TRBD2 for D (5 bases each). This CDR3 spans 15 amino acids. Per the germline V gene, CDR1 is KGHSH and CDR2 is LQKENI. V shed 5 bases and J shed 4 bases, with 14 bases lying between them. The CDR3 loop reads CASSTPTGATGELFF. The CDR3 DNA is TGTGCCAGCTCAACCCCTACCGGGGCCACCGGGGAGCTGTTTTTT. Full variable domain (missing parts from reference TRBV18 and TRBJ2-2): NAGVMQNPRHLVRRRGQEARLRCSPMKGHSHVYWYRQLPEEGLKFMVYLQKENIIDESGMPKERFSAEFPKEGPSILRIQQVVRGDSAAYFCASSTPTGATGELFFGEGSRLTVL.

This chain joins TRBV6-4 and TRBJ2-5, with D unclear. Trimming pared 5 bases from V and 3 bases from J, leaving 10 bases between. Germline CDR1 is MRHNA and CDR2 is SNTAGT. The CDR3 runs to 13 residues. The DNA for the CDR3 is TGTGCCAGCAGTAGGACGTTCGAAGAGACCCAGTACTTC. Amino acids: CASSRTFEETQYF.

The chain combines TRBV4-3 with TRBJ1-6; TRBD1 matches 10 bases. Germline values: CDR1 LGHNA, CDR2 YSLEER. The junction had 5 bases not matched to a gene; V was cut back by 4 bases and J by 8 bases. The CDR3 consists of 15 residues. Here the CDR3 DNA reads TGCGCCAGCAGCCTGGGACAGGGGTTTGATTCACCCCTCCACTTT. Protein: CASSLGQGFDSPLHF.

In DNA, the CDR3 is TGTGCCAGCAGCTTTTCAGGGGTTTCGGTGGCTGAAGCTTTCTTT. Its translation: CASSFSGVSVAEAFF. This chain uses TRBV5-4 with TRBJ1-1, with TRBD1 as a possible D gene (6 bases). The V gene's germline CDR1 is SGHNT and CDR2 YYREEE (reference sequence). This CDR3 is built from 15 residues. Trimming stripped 2 bases from V and 6 bases from J, with 17 bases between.

The V and J genes are TRBV5-1 and TRBJ2-7, with D tentatively TRBD1 or TRBD2 (5 bases each). The germline V and J ends were trimmed by 4 bases and 1 base, with 12 bases remaining between them. The CDR3 contains 14 residues. The germline CDR1 and CDR2 sequences are SGHRS and YFSETQ. The DNA of the CDR3 is TGCGCCAGCAGCGGGGCCGGCGGGTCCTACGAGCAGTACTTC. Translating it yields CASSGAGGSYEQYF. The complete variable domain, with remaining parts taken from reference TRBV5-1 and TRBJ2-7, reads KAGVTQTPRYLIKTRGQQVTLSCSPISGHRSVSWYQQTPGQGLQFLFEYFSETQRNKGNFPGRFSGRQFSNSRSEMNVSTLELGDSALYLCASSGAGGSYEQYFGPGTRLTVT.

This chain uses TRBV18 with TRBJ1-4; D unresolved. CDR3 length equals 18 residues. Germline V gene sequence: CDR1 KGHSH, CDR2 LQKENI. Trimming took off 4 bases at V and 2 bases at J, with 20 bases between the two ends. In DNA form, the CDR3 reads TGTGCCAGCTCACTACAACAAGTCGACGGGAGGACTAATGAAAAACTGTTTTTT. Its translation: CASSLQQVDGRTNEKLFF.

The V gene is TRBV14, the J gene TRBJ2-7, with 8 bases matching TRBD1. There are 15 residues in the CDR3. Trimming cost V 4 bases and J 6 bases; bases outside gene matches: 11. The germline V gene encodes CDR1 SGHDN and CDR2 FVKESK. In DNA, the CDR3 is TGTGCCAGCAGCCGATCGACAGGGGTTTGGTCCGAGCAGTACTTC. This codes for CASSRSTGVWSEQYF.

The chain joins TRBV18 to TRBJ1-1; tentative D call: TRBD1 (6 bases). This CDR3 is built from 16 residues. V lost 3 bases and J lost 2, with 16 bases in between. Germline CDR1 is KGHSH and CDR2 is LQKENI. CDR3 nucleotide sequence: TGTGCCAGCTCACCCCCCCCTACAGGGCTAAACACTGAAGCTTTCTTT. Its protein is CASSPPPTGLNTEAFF.

This chain connects TRBV10-1 to TRBJ2-3, with D perhaps matching TRBD1 or TRBD2 (5 bases each). The CDR3 runs to 16 residues. V was shortened by 6 bases and J by 2 bases, with 18 bases between the two germline ends. Germline CDR1 and CDR2: WNHNN and SYGVQD (reference sequence). The CDR3 DNA reads TGCGCCAGCAGCTACCGGGACCCCTTCACCACAGATACGCAGTATTTT. Amino acids: CASSYRDPFTTDTQYF.

V usage is TRBV7-9 and J usage is TRBJ2-3; TRBD2 aligns across 8 bases. Germline V gene lookup returns CDR1 SEHNR and CDR2 FQNEAQ (reference sequence). The CDR3 has 16 residues. V was clipped by 3 bases and J by 4 bases; unmatched bases: 9. The CDR3, as DNA: TGTGCCAGCAGCTTGGGTCCCGGGACTAGTTCAGATACGCAGTATTTT. Translating gives CASSLGPGTSSDTQYF.

The chain carries TRBV2 and TRBJ2-3; 9 bases line up with TRBD2. The V gene end was trimmed by 6 bases and the J gene end by 3 bases; junction bases not matched to a gene: 7. The CDR3 sequence is 15 residues long. Germline lookup yields CDR1 SNHLY and CDR2 FYNNEI. CDR3 protein: CASRPGTSKTDTQYF. The CDR3 bases are TGTGCCAGCAGGCCGGGGACTAGCAAAACAGATACGCAGTATTTT.

J is TRBJ1-5 and V is TRBV6-5; D remains unclear. V was cut by 6 bases and J by 5 bases, with 11 bases left in between. The CDR3 has 13 amino acids. CDR1 and CDR2 from the germline V gene are MNHEY and SVGAGI. The DNA of the CDR3 is TGTGCCAGCAGAATGACGGTCCATCAGCCCCAGCATTTT. It encodes CASRMTVHQPQHF.

The genes are TRBV19 and TRBJ2-6; D ambiguous. Per the germline V gene, CDR1 is LNHDA and CDR2 is SQIVND (reference sequence). V lost 3 bases, J lost 2 bases, and 11 bases lay in between. This CDR3 contains 16 residues. CDR3 coding DNA: TGTGCCAGTAGTATCCTGACGTCGCCTGGGGCCAACGTCCTGACTTTC. Translating it yields CASSILTSPGANVLTF. The full variable domain, rest sourced from reference TRBV19 and TRBJ2-6, is DGGITQSPKYLFRKEGQNVTLSCEQNLNHDAMYWYRQDPGQGLRLIYYSQIVNDFQKGDIAEGYSVSREKKESFPLTVTSAQKNPTAFYLCASSILTSPGANVLTFGAGSRLTVL.

This chain links TRBV5-8 with TRBJ1-1; D remains unclear. CDR1 and CDR2 (germline): SGHTS, YDEGEE. The CDR3 spans 16 residues. V lost 4 bases, J lost 0 bases, and 16 bases lay in between. The CDR3 coding sequence is TGTGCCAGCAGCCGAAATTTCGGTACGGTGAACACTGAAGCTTTCTTT. It encodes CASSRNFGTVNTEAFF. Looking up the rest from reference TRBV5-8 and TRBJ1-1 gives the full variable domain: EAGVTQSPTHLIKTRGQQATLRCSPISGHTSVYWYQQALGLGLQFLLWYDEGEERNRGNFPPRFSGRQFPNYSSELNVNALELEDSALYLCASSRNFGTVNTEAFFGQGTRLTVV.

The chain joins TRBV30 to TRBJ1-2, with TRBD1 matching 8 bases. Germline V CDR1 and CDR2: GTSNPN, SVGIG (reference sequence). The length of the CDR3 is 13 residues. Losses at the gene ends were 1 base for V and 7 bases for J; bases not matched to a gene: 5. The CDR3 here is CAWSAQGAVGYTF. Written as DNA, the CDR3 is TGTGCCTGGAGTGCGCAGGGGGCGGTTGGCTACACCTTC.

The chain carries TRBV4-3 and TRBJ2-7; D remains unclear. The CDR3 is made up of 14 amino acids. Germline V gene lookup returns CDR1 LGHNA and CDR2 YSLEER. V gave up 4 bases and J gave up 2 bases, with 12 bases separating them. CDR3: CASSPQAGPYEQYF. DNA of the CDR3: TGCGCCAGCAGCCCCCAGGCAGGACCCTACGAGCAGTACTTC.

The chain carries TRBV7-2 and TRBJ2-7; 9 bases are a match to TRBD1. The CDR3 is 14 residues long. The germline V gene encodes CDR1 SGHTA and CDR2 FQGNSA. With 6 bases clipped from V and 3 bases from J, the junction kept 6 bases outside the gene matches. DNA of the CDR3: TGTGCCAGCAGTGGACAGGGGATTGTCTACGAGCAGTACTTC. This codes for CASSGQGIVYEQYF.

The rearrangement uses TRBV9 and TRBJ2-1, with 10 bases aligning to TRBD2. The V segment lost 4 bases and the J segment 4 bases; nucleotides outside the gene matches: 5. CDR1 and CDR2 (germline): SGDLS, YYNGEE. The CDR3 has 15 amino acids. The CDR3 here is CASSRSGGAYNEQFF. The CDR3 bases are TGTGCCAGCAGCCGAAGCGGGGGGGCTTACAATGAGCAGTTCTTC.

The V gene is TRBV30, the J gene TRBJ2-3; 7 nucleotides agree with TRBD2. The CDR3 covers 14 residues. V gave up 1 base and J gave up 1 base; unmatched junction bases: 2. The germline V gene encodes CDR1 GTSNPN and CDR2 SVGIG (reference sequence). The CDR3 sequence is CAWSGDYRTDTQYF. Written as DNA, the CDR3 is TGTGCCTGGAGTGGGGACTACCGCACAGATACGCAGTATTTT.

This chain joins TRBV4-1 and TRBJ1-2, with 7 nucleotides matching TRBD1. This CDR3 is 17 amino acids long. The V segment lost 2 bases and the J segment 4 bases; nucleotides outside the gene matches: 13. Germline lookup yields CDR1 MGHRA and CDR2 YSYEKL. Here the CDR3 DNA reads TGCGCCAGCAGCCAACTGATAGGCGGGACAGCTCTCTATGGCTACACCTTC. The encoded protein is CASSQLIGGTALYGYTF.

This clone has more than one count but fewer than ten. The chain has TRBV6-1 and TRBJ1-1; TRBD1 matches 8 bases. The V gene end was trimmed by 7 bases and the J gene end by 7 bases; junction bases not matched to a gene: 14. CDR1 is MNHNS, CDR2 SASEGT, per germline. The CDR3 spans 15 residues. CDR3 residues: CASTRLQGAGIEAFF. The CDR3 DNA is TGTGCCAGCACAAGACTTCAGGGGGCGGGTATTGAAGCTTTCTTT.

The chain couples TRBV10-3 to TRBJ2-4; tentative D call: TRBD1 (5 bases). The CDR3 loop spans 13 amino acids. Trimming took off 8 bases at V and 6 bases at J, with 14 bases between the two ends. Germline lookup yields CDR1 ENHRY and CDR2 SYGVKD. CDR3 amino acids: CAISRRDGNIQYF. The CDR3 DNA sequence: TGTGCCATCTCCCGCAGGGATGGAAACATTCAGTACTTC.

The chain combines TRBV7-6 with TRBJ1-5; no reliable D call. CDR1 is SGHVS, CDR2 FNYEAQ, per germline. The CDR3 covers 16 residues. V was clipped by 1 base and J by 2 bases, with 12 bases between them. In DNA, the CDR3 is TGTGCCAGCAGCTTAGATGTGAGTTGGGGCAATCAGCCCCAGCATTTT. The encoded protein is CASSLDVSWGNQPQHF.

This clone occurred a few times. The CDR3 region is CASSVGTGIYEQYF. Here the CDR3 DNA reads TGTGCCAGCAGCGTCGGGACAGGGATATACGAGCAGTACTTC. The chain is built from TRBV7-2 and TRBJ2-7, with 9 nucleotides matching TRBD1. V was clipped by 5 bases and J by 4 bases; unmatched bases: 6. Germline V gives CDR1 SGHTA, CDR2 FQGNSA. The CDR3 runs 14 residues.

This chain connects TRBV30 to TRBJ2-2; 7 bases align to TRBD2. The CDR3 consists of 14 residues. Germline V gene data show CDR1 as GTSNPN and CDR2 as SVGIG (reference sequence). V shed 4 bases and J 4 bases; nucleotides not matched to a gene: 6. This CDR3 reads CAWTSWGGTGELFF. The CDR3 DNA sequence: TGTGCCTGGACCTCATGGGGGGGCACCGGGGAGCTGTTTTTT.

This clone was picked up one time. The CDR3 loop reads CASSPPSGAGPDTQYF. CDR3 sequence (DNA): TGTGCCAGCTCACCACCCTCCGGGGCTGGGCCAGATACGCAGTATTTT. This rearrangement joins TRBV18 to TRBJ2-3; D is possibly TRBD1 or TRBD2 (5 bases each). V lost 0 bases, J lost 4 bases, and 14 bases lay in between. The germline CDR1 and CDR2 sequences are KGHSH and LQKENI. The CDR3 covers 16 residues.

V is TRBV5-1 and J is TRBJ1-6, with no clear D. Trimming shortened V by 6 bases and J by 0 bases, and 10 bases separated the two germline ends. The CDR3 is made up of 15 amino acids. Germline V gives CDR1 SGHRS, CDR2 YFSETQ. In DNA, the CDR3 is TGCGCCAGCAAGCAGGAGAGCTCCTATAATTCACCCCTCCACTTT. As protein: CASKQESSYNSPLHF.

This clone was counted a few times. The chain couples TRBV7-9 to TRBJ1-5, with 7 nucleotides matching TRBD1. The CDR3 has 13 amino acids. J lost 4 bases, V lost 5 bases, and 2 bases had no gene match. Germline CDR1 SEHNR, CDR2 FQNEAQ (reference sequence). The DNA for the CDR3 is TGTGCCAGCAGCCAGACAGGGAATCAGCCCCAGCATTTT. This codes for CASSQTGNQPQHF.

This clone is a singleton in its sample. The gene calls are TRBV7-3 and TRBJ2-4; TRBD1 aligns across 8 bases. Per the germline V gene, CDR1 is SGHTA and CDR2 is FQGTGA. V was pared by 5 bases and J by 9 bases, with 6 bases of the junction left unmatched. CDR3 length: 13 amino acids. The CDR3 spells CASSDRGQGIQYF. The DNA for the CDR3 is TGTGCCAGCAGCGACAGGGGCCAGGGCATTCAGTACTTC.

The chain has TRBV30 and TRBJ1-1; no definite D call. Germline values: CDR1 GTSNPN, CDR2 SVGIG (reference sequence). The CDR3 has 13 residues. V was cut by 0 bases and J by 1 base, with 6 bases left in between. The CDR3 reads CAWSVQWNTEAFF. CDR3 in DNA: TGTGCCTGGAGTGTACAATGGAACACTGAAGCTTTCTTT.

The chain couples TRBV27 to TRBJ2-6, with D possibly TRBD2 on 5 matching bases. The CDR3 has 17 amino acids. Germline CDR1 is MNHEY and CDR2 is SMNVEV (reference sequence). The V end lost 3 bases, the J end lost 0 bases, and 12 bases lay between the germline ends. CDR3 protein: CASSFHTGFSGANVLTF. CDR3 coding DNA: TGTGCCAGCAGTTTTCATACGGGGTTCTCTGGGGCCAACGTCCTGACTTTC.